This TCR beta chain was recovered during a study of cytomegalovirus exposure and HLA in healthy donors (dated by TCRdb to 2015 to 2018). At the level of the whole study: In an earlier analysis of approximately 500 of the donors, 276 Gb of sequence data and 117 million unique TCR beta sequences from roughly 190 million T cells were reported. About 310 gigabases of sequencing data and approximately 80 million unique TCR sequences were included in an early release covering roughly 600 HLA-typed donors. The genetic ancestry cluster associated with self-reported Caucasian donors included 70% to 85% of the 300 to 450 genotyped donors. The study aimed to test whether cataloging public T cell receptors could reveal signatures of past pathogen exposure. Using immunosequencing, the study profiled T cell repertoires from fewer than 850 subjects and related those repertoires to cytomegalovirus serostatus. Along with the roughly 670-subject first cohort, a separate validation cohort of about 110 different subjects was used. To predict cytomegalovirus infection status, the study combined high-throughput TCR immunosequencing, statistical association of individual TCRs with disease status, and machine learning. A later analysis re-analyzed previously published TCR beta repertoires from 666 donors and added high-resolution HLA genotyping to study TCR occurrence patterns. Rather than using new phenotypic data, the later analysis identified candidate immune exposures from TCR beta sequences and from how often those sequences occurred across donors. To decide whether each TCR beta V gene segment behaved as functional or pseudogenic, an earlier analysis of some 600 of the donors relied on high-throughput TCR beta sequencing. Donor age, sex, ethnicity and CMV serostatus were compiled alongside the repertoire data. A later genetic analysis used genome-wide SNP genotypes for about 60% of the roughly 700 donors, treating that subset as a discovery cohort. Every repertoire in the discovery cohort had been generated on one and the same sequencing platform. Both class I and class II loci were covered by HLA typing, at four-digit resolution. Typing coverage differed by locus: A, B, C, DRB1 and DQB1 were typed in about 629-630 donors, DQA1 in roughly 500, DPA1 in 600 to 610, and DPB1 in 472. Four to six DR-DQ haplotypes were handled as single units for association and clustering, since linkage in the cohort was strong. Among 300 to 500 genotyped donors of the cohort, an average of approximately 240,000 unique TCR beta nucleotide sequences was sequenced per donor, of which about 18% were non-productive.

The cohort was made up of approximately 670 healthy bone marrow donors. Cohort members were all nominally healthy when sampled, although unrecorded immune exposures were likely present. The donor was CMV seronegative and was included in the group of a few hundred seronegative cohort members. A peripheral blood sample was collected from each donor, and TCR beta sequencing was performed on peripheral blood mononuclear cells. Genomic DNA extraction from the blood cell samples was performed with the Qiagen DNeasy Blood Extraction Kit. Summary of the overall study and its limitations: In a later analysis, HLA-associated TCR beta chains showed more clonal expansion and lower generation probabilities than non-associated chains that were equally common. A further reported finding was that TCR beta sequences accurately predicted the HLA-A and HLA-B alleles for most subjects in the first cohort. A later genetic analysis reported fewer N-insertions in productive TCRs among donors in an Asian-associated ancestry cluster than the approximately 700-donor mean. The study gave a list of more than 150 TCR beta chains associated with cytomegalovirus. Specific HLA alleles were associated with some 15,000 TCR beta sequences at a false discovery rate of 0.05 in a later analysis. Cytomegalovirus status was reported to be diagnosed by the classifier with high specificity and sensitivity in both the original and validation cohorts. Because HLA typing was unavailable for some donors at each locus, only the typed subset was used in association tests. The only immune exposure information available for the cohort was CMV serostatus. The authors suggested that the approach could potentially be extended to other disease states and immunological phenotypes. According to a later analysis, most CMV-associated TCR beta chains appeared to be HLA-restricted, and the HLA associations seemed to be driven largely by CMV exposure. Because counts were too low, about 18 rarely observed V segments, including chromosome 9 orphons, were excluded from the earlier analysis of several hundred of the donors. Some IMGT-functional V segments, including TRBV6-2 and TRBV6-3, could not be told apart with the 87-base-pair reads, so those segments were excluded. Linkage disequilibrium might explain the correlated functional status among segregating V segments, but an unknown experimental factor could not be excluded. The sequencing pipeline was judged likely to have produced a cluster of highly shared sequence variants as a technical artifact. Most TCR sequences were seen in very few donors, while some public TCRs were found in many individuals. V-gene and J-gene trimming of TCR beta chains was associated with a missense DCLRE1C variant in a later genetic analysis, and the association was replicated in an independent cohort. A later analysis reported that several top co-occurrence clusters appeared linked to parvovirus B19, influenza, CMV and Epstein-Barr virus. Three of the identified cytomegalovirus-associated TCR beta chains were confirmed in vitro to be specific for cytomegalovirus antigens. A later analysis found that TCR association rates varied across HLA loci, with DRB1 alleles showing the most associated TCRs and HLA-C alleles the fewest. An earlier analysis of around 500 of the donors showed that most TCR beta V segments appeared in productive rearrangements either about 87% or about 30% of the time, which broadly matched IMGT annotations. Roughly uniform sequencing depth across donors was assumed in presence/absence analyses, although this assumption may not hold. Assigning TCR associations to individual alleles was difficult when HLA alleles, especially DR and DQ, strongly co-occurred. This cohort had only TCR beta chains sequenced, and the lack of alpha or paired-chain data limited which features could be detected.

As concerns this clone: Its antigen target is currently unknown. No base quality information exists; no much larger clone differs at one position.

The germline V gene encodes CDR1 LNHDA and CDR2 SQIVND (reference sequence). The CDR3 spans 13 residues, from the cysteine through the phenylalanine. Only CDR3 DNA remains: 39 bases, in frame from the first base. V loses 8 bases, J loses 1 base, and the germline ends lie 9 bases apart. The library was generated by the immunoSEQ multiplex PCR assay. For the multiplex PCR, a mixture combining 60 forward primers for TCR Vbeta segments and 13 reverse primers for TCR Jbeta segments was used. The CDR3 region of rearranged TCR beta genes was amplified from genomic DNA by a multiplex PCR assay. The amplified TCR beta libraries were sequenced on the Illumina HiSeq System as 87-base-pair reads. In the paper's pipeline: A later analysis tallied about 77 million unique TCR beta chains across the roughly 610 repertoires, and 10 million to 11 million of those chains were shared by two or more donors. To remove PCR and sequencing errors, raw reads were error-corrected and collapsed into unique sequences using a nearest-neighbor algorithm that merged closely related sequences. Alignment of CDR3 sequences to IMGT reference sequences was used to assign V, D and J gene segments. For a sequence to be retained, at least a six-nucleotide match to both a V gene segment and a J gene segment was required. Rearrangements were classified as productive when the CDR3 lacked stop codons and remained in frame with V and J, and all other rearrangements were classified as non-productive. Following IMGT convention, CDR3 was defined as the stretch from the second conserved V-encoded cysteine up to the conserved J-encoded phenylalanine. The earlier analysis of roughly 590 of the donors excluded any sequence lacking an unambiguous match to a single V gene segment. An earlier analysis of a few hundred of the donors called V segments functional above 56.7% productive rearrangements and segregating when the between-donor standard deviation exceeded 5%. To diagnose cytomegalovirus status from the catalog of TCR beta chain sequences, a statistical classification framework was built. A later analysis assigned V and J genes by comparing TCR nucleotide sequences with IMGT/GENE-DB human TR gene sequences. In a later analysis, CDR3 sequences and most-parsimonious VDJ recombination scenarios were assigned using the TCRdist pipeline. In a later analysis, every TCR beta chain was defined by the combination of its CDR3 amino acid sequence and its V-gene family, and reads without a unique V-gene family were dropped. As a way to deal with suspected cross-contamination and a sequencing artifact, a later analysis dropped roughly 620 nucleotide sequences that were highly shared and had low generation probability. In a later analysis, a clonal expansion index for each public chain was calculated from normalized within-repertoire ranks of inferred template counts. In a later analysis, generation probabilities were computed using a VDJ recombination model fitted to out-of-frame rearrangements, and the results were checked against IGoR. In a later analysis, hypergeometric tests were used to score TCR-TCR, TCR-HLA and TCR-CMV co-occurrence, with a repertoire-size bias correction applied to TCR pairs. In a later analysis, false discovery rates were estimated by permuting HLA or CMV assignments 20 times. In a later analysis, co-occurring TCRs were grouped with DBSCAN, and TCRdist sequence similarity was added when clustering was performed within HLA-allele-positive subsets. Repertoires with fewer than 30,000 or more than 120,000 public chains were left out of co-occurrence clustering, as were several repertoires with anomalous nucleotide sharing. This is the immuneACCESS table as TCRdb keeps it, with only in-frame sequences that have V and J called. A part of the clones is gone; compared with another copy, unresolved V genes explain less than half, and the rest is unexplained. Clone size and the V and J calls come from that table; the DNA yielded D and trimming. This sample gives 150,000 to 200,000 clones in total; 81% of them show up just once. The ten largest clones take up less than 4.5% of the sample.

The chain joins TRBV19 to TRBJ1-3; confidence is insufficient to name the D gene. The receptor comes from a man aged 50 or older in good health and CMV-seronegative. The sample was PBMCs. In nucleotides, the sequence is TGTGCCAGTTACCGTCAGTCTGGAAACACCATATATTTT. Translated, it reads CASYRQSGNTIYF.